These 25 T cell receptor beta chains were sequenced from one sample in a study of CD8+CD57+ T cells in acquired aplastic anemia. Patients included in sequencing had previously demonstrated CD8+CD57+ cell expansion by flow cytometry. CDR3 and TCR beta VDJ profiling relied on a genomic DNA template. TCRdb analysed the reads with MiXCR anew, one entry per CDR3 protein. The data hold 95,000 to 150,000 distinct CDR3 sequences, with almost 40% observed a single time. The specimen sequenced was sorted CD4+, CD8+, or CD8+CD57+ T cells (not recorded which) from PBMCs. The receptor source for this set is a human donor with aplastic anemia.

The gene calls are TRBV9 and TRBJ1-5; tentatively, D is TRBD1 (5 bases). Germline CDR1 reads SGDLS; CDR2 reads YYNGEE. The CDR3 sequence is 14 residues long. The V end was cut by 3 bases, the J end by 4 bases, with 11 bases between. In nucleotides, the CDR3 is TGTGCCAGCAGCGCGGGGACCGCTAATCAGCCCCAGCATTTT. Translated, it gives CASSAGTANQPQHF.

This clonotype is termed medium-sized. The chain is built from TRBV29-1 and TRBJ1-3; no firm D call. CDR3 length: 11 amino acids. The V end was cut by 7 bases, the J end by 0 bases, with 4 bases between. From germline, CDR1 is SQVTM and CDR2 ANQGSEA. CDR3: CSAASGNTIYF. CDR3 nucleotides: TGCAGCGCCGCCTCTGGAAACACCATATATTTT.

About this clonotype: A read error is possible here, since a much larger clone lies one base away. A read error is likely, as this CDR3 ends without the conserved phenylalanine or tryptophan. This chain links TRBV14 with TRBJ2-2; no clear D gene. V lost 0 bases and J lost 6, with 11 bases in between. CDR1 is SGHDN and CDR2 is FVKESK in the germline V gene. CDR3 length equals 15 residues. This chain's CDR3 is CASSQEWRISGELFL. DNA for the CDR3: TGTGCCAGCAGCCAAGAATGGCGGATTTCCGGGGAGCTGTTTCTT.

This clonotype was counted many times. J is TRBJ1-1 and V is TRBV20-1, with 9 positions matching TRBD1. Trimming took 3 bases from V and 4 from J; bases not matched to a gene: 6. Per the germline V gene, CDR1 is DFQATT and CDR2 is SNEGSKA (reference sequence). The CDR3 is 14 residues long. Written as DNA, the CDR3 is TGCAGTGCTAGCGGGAAGACAGGGGGCACTGAAGCTTTCTTT. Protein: CSASGKTGGTEAFF.

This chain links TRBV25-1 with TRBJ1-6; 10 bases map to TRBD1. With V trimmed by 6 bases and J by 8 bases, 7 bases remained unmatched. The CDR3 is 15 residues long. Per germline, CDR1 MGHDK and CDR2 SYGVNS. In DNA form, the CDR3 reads TGTGCCAGCAGGCAATCCGGGACAGGGGATTCACCCCTCCACTTT. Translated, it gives CASRQSGTGDSPLHF.

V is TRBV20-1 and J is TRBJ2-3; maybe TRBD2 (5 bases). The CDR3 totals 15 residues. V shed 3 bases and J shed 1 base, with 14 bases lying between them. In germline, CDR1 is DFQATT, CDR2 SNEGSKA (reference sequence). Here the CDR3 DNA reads TGCAGTGCTAGCCCCTCCGGGCGGGGCACAGATACGCAGTATTTT. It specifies CSASPSGRGTDTQYF.

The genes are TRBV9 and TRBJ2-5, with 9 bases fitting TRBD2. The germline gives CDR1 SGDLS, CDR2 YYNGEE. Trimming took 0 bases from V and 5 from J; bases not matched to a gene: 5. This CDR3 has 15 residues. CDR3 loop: CASSVDSGGMETQYF. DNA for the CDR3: TGTGCCAGCAGCGTAGATAGCGGGGGAATGGAGACCCAGTACTTC. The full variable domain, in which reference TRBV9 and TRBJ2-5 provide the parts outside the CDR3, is DSGVTQTPKHLITATGQRVTLRCSPRSGDLSVYWYQQSLDQGLQFLIQYYNGEERAKGNILERFSAQQFPDLHSELNLSSLELGDSALYFCASSVDSGGMETQYFGPGTRLLVL.

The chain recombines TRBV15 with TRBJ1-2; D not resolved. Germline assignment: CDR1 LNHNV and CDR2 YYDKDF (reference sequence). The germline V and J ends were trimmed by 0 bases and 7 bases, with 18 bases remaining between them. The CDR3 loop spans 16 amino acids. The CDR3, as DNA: TGTGCCACCAGCAGAGATTATGGGCCTACTTATAGTGGCTACACCTTC. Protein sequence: CATSRDYGPTYSGYTF.

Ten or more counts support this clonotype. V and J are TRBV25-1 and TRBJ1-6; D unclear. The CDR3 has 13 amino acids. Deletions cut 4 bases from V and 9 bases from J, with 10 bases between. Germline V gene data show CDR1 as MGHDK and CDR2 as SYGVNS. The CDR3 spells CASSGAWSSPLHF. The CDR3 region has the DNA TGTGCCAGCAGTGGGGCCTGGAGTTCACCCCTCCACTTT.

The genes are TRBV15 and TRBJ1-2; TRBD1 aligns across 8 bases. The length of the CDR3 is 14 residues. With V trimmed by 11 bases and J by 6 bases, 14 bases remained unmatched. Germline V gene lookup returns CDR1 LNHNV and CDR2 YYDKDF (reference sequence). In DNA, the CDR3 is TGTGCCGCCCGAAATCAGGGGGCCCTTGATGGCTACACCTTC. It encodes CAARNQGALDGYTF. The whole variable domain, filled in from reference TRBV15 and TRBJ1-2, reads DAMVIQNPRYQVTQFGKPVTLSCSQTLNHNVMYWYQQKSSQAPKLLFHYYDKDFNNEADTPDNFQSRRPNTSFCFLDIRSPGLGDTAMYLCAARNQGALDGYTFGSGTRLTVV.

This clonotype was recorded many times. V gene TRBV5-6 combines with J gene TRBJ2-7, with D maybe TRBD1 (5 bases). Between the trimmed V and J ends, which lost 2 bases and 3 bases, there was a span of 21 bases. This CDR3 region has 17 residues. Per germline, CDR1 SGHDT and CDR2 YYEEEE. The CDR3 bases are TGTGCCAGCAGCTTCAGACAGTCCCTTTTGGTCGGCTACGAGCAGTACTTC. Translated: CASSFRQSLLVGYEQYF.

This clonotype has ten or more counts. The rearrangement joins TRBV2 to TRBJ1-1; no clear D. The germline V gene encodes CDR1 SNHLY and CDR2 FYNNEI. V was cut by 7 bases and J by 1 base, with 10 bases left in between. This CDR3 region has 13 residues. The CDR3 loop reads CASNLRRNTEAFF. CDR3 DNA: TGTGCCAGCAACCTCAGGAGGAACACTGAAGCTTTCTTT.

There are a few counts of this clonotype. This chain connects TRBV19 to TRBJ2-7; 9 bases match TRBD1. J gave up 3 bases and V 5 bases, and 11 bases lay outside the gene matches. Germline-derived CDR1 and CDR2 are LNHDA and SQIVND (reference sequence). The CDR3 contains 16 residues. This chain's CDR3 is CASSHLGQGGNYEQYF. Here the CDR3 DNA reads TGTGCCAGTAGTCACCTGGGACAGGGTGGCAACTACGAGCAGTACTTC.

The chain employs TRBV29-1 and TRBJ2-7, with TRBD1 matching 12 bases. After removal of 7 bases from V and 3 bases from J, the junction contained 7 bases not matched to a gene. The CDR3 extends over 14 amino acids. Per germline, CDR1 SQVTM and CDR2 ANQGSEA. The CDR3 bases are TGCAGCGGAGCCGGGACAGGGGGCGGCTACGAGCAGTACTTC. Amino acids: CSGAGTGGGYEQYF.

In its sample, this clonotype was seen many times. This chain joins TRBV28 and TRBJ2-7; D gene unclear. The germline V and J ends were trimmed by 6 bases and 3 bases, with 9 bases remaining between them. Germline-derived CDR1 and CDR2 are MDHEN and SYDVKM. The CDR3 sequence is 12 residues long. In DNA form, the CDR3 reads TGTGCCAGCAGCCTTAGAGACTACGAGCAGTACTTC. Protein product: CASSLRDYEQYF.

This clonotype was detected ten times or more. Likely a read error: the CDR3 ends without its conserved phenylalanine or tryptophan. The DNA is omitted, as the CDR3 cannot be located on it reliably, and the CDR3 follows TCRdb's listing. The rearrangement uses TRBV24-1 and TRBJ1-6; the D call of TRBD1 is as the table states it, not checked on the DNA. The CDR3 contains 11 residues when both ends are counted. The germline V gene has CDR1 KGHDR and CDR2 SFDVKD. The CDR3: CATLEPRTGPA.

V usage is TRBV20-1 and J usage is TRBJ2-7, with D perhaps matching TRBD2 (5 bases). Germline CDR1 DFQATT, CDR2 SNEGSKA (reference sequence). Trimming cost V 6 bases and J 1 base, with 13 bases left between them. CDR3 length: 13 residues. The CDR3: CSAPIRGSYEQYF. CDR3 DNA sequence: TGCAGTGCCCCGATCCGGGGATCCTACGAGCAGTACTTC.

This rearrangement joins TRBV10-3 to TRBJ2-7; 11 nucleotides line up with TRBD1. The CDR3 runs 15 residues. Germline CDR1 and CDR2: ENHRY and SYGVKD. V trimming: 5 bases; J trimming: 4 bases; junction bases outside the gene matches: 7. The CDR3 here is CAISQDGTGGYEQYF. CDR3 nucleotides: TGTGCCATCAGTCAAGACGGGACAGGGGGTTACGAGCAGTACTTC.

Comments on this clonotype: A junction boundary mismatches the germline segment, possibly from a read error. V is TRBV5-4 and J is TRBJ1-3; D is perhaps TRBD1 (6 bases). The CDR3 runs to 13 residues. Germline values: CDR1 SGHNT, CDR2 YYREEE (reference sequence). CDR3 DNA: TGTGCTAGCAGCTTGACCGGGGGCGACACCATATATTTT. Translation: CASSLTGGDTIYF. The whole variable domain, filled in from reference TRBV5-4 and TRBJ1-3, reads ETGVTQSPTHLIKTRGQQVTLRCSSQSGHNTVSWYQQALGQGPQFIFQYYREEENGRGNFPPRFSGLQFPNYSSELNVNALELDDSALYLCASSLTGGDTIYFGEGSWLTVV.

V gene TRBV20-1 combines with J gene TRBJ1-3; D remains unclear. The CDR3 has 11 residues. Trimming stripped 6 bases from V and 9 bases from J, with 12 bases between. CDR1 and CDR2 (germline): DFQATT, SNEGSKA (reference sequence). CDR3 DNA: TGCAGTGCATCCGAGCGGGTCACCATATATTTT. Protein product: CSASERVTIYF.

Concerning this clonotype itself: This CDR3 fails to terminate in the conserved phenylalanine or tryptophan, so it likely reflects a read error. The chain's CDR3 is CASSLGHFTGELFS. CDR3 bases: TGTGCCAGCAGCTTGGGACATTTCACCGGGGAGCTGTTTTCT. V is TRBV5-5 and J is TRBJ2-2; D is ambiguous. The ends were cut back, 0 bases at V and 4 bases at J, with 7 bases in the middle. CDR1 SGHKS and CDR2 YYEKEE come from the germline V gene (reference sequence). This CDR3 has 14 amino acids.

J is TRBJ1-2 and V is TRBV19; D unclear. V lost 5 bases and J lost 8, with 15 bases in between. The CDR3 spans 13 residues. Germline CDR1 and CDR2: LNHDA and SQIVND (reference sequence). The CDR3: CASSVKIEYGYTF. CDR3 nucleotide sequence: TGTGCCAGTAGTGTTAAAATCGAGTACGGCTACACCTTC.

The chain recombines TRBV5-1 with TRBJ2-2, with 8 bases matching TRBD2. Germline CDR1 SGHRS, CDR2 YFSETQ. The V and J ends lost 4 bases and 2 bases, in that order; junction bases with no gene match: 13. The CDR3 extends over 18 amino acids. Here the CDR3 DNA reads TGCGCCAGCAGCGTCGAGGGGCGGGGGGACTTAAACACCGGGGAGCTGTTTTTT. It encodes CASSVEGRGDLNTGELFF.

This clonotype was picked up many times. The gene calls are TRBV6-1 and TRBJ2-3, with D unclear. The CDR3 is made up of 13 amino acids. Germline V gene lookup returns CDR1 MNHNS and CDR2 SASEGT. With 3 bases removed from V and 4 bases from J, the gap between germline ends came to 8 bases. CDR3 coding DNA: TGTGCCAGCAGTGATCAGGTGGCAGATACGCAGTATTTT. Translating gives CASSDQVADTQYF.

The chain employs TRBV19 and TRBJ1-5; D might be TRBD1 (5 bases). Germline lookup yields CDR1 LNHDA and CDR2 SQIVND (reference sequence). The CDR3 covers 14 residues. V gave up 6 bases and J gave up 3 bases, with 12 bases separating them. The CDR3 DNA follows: TGTGCCAGTAGGGACAACAACTTCAATCAGCCCCAGCATTTT. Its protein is CASRDNNFNQPQHF.